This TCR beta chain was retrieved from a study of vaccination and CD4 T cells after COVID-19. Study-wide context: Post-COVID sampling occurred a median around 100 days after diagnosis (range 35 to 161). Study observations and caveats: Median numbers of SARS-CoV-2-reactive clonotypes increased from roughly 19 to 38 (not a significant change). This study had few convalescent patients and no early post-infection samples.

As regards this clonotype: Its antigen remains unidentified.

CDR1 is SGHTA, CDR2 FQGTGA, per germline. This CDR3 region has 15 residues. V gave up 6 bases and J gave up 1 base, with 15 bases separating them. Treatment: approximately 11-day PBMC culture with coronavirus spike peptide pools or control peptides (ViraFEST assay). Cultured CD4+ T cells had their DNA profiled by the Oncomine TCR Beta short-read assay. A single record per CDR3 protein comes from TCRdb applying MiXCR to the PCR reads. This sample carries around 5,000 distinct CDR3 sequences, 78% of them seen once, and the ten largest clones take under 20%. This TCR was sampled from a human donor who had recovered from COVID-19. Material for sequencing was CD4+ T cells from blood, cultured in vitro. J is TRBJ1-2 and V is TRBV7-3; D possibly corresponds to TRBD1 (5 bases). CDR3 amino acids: CASRTGPTDNYGYTF. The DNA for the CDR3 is TGTGCCAGCAGAACCGGACCGACAGATAACTATGGCTACACCTTC.